This T cell receptor beta chain is drawn from a study of Graves' ophthalmopathy and Graves' hyperthyroidism. Study-wide results and caveats: With roughly 65% sensitivity and more than 72% specificity, the model predicted ophthalmopathy progression.

The TCR beta CDR3 regions underwent amplification from RNA transcripts. In the first round, RT-PCR was carried out with HTBI primers, and a multiplex PCR formed the second round. TCRdb processed the multiplex PCR reads anew with MiXCR; each CDR3 protein has one entry. The repertoire has over a million distinct CDR3 sequences, about two fifths of them found once; the top ten carry over 8.5%. The CDR3 contains 15 residues. In germline, CDR1 is DFQATT, CDR2 SNEGSKA (reference sequence). V lost 0 bases, J lost 5 bases, and 16 bases lay in between. Worth noting for this clonotype: The antigen is undetermined.

Specimen: peripheral blood or thyroid tissue (not recorded which). The clonotype comes from an adult man with Graves' hyperthyroidism. This chain connects TRBV20-1 to TRBJ1-2, with no clear D. The DNA for the CDR3 is TGCAGTGCTAGAGACGTGTTAGCGGGAGATTATGGCTACACCTTC. As protein: CSARDVLAGDYGYTF.